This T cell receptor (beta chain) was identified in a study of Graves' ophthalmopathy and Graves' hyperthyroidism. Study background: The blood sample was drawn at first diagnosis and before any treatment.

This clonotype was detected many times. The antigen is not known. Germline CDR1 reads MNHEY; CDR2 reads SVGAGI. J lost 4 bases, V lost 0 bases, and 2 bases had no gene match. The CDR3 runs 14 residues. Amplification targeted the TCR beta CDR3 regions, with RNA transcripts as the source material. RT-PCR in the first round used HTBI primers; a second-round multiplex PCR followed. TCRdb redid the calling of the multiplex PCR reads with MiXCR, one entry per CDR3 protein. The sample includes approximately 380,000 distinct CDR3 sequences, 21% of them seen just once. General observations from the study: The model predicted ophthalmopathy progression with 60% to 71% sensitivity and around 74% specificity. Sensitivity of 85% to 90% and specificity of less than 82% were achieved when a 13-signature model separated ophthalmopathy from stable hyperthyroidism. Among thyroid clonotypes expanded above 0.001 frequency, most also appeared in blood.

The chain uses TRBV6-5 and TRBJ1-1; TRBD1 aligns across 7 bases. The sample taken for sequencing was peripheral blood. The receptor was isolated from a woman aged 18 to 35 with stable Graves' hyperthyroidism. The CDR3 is CASSYSQGLTEAFF. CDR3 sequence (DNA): TGTGCCAGCAGTTACTCACAGGGGCTCACTGAAGCTTTCTTT.